This T cell receptor (beta chain) was recorded in a study of radiation and T cells in renal cell carcinoma. Study-wide points: Top tumor clonotypes rose in blood 2 weeks post-radiation, then contracted.

CDR1 and CDR2 (germline): SGHNT, YYREEE (reference sequence). Trimming shortened V by 0 bases and J by 7 bases, and 15 bases separated the two germline ends. The CDR3 consists of 15 residues. Method: immunoSEQ multiplex PCR; TCRdb's copy keeps in-frame clones and lacks some. The data contain 100,000 to 150,000 clones, around 82% of them singletons. With regard to this clone: Its antigen is not identified.

The sample's time point: blood 2 weeks post-SBRT. Treatment defined: 15 Gy SBRT to primary tumor, nephrectomy 4 weeks later. This receptor was obtained from a man between 50 and 59 years old with renal cell carcinoma. The source material was blood, sampled from a patient whose treatment included radiotherapy and nephrectomy. The genes are TRBV5-4 and TRBJ2-3; TRBD1 might be the D (6 bases). CDR3 DNA sequence: TGTGCCAGCAGCTTGGAAGGGGGTCGGCAGAATACGCAGTATTTT. The encoded protein is CASSLEGGRQNTQYF. Looking up the rest from reference TRBV5-4 and TRBJ2-3 gives the full variable domain: ETGVTQSPTHLIKTRGQQVTLRCSSQSGHNTVSWYQQALGQGPQFIFQYYREEENGRGNFPPRFSGLQFPNYSSELNVNALELDDSALYLCASSLEGGRQNTQYFGPGTRLTVL.